This TCR beta chain came from a study of cytomegalovirus exposure and HLA in healthy donors. Overall study results and limits: It was reported in a later analysis that an Asian-associated ancestry cluster showed fewer N-insertions than the roughly 710-donor mean.

PCR amplification relied on 60 Vbeta primers (plus 13 Jbeta primers). Repertoires were generated with immunoSEQ multiplex PCR, while TCRdb's copy carries only in-frame clones and drops some. The data show about 110,000 clones, about 80% seen once. Worth noting for this clone: Its antigen is unknown.

The sequenced sample consisted of PBMCs. The receptor comes from a man under 40 in good health and CMV-seronegative.

This CDR3 reads CASSLYSGGTEAFF. The CDR3 nucleotides are TGTGCCAGCAGCTTATACAGCGGGGGCACTGAAGCTTTCTTT. This chain connects TRBV7-9 to TRBJ1-1; possibly TRBD1 for D (5 bases). This CDR3 spans 14 amino acids. CDR1 and CDR2 from the germline V gene are SEHNR and FQNEAQ (reference sequence). V was cut by 2 bases and J by 4 bases, with 11 bases left in between.